This TCR beta chain was sequenced in a study of CXCR3-negative and CXCR3-positive naive CD8 T cells. General study findings and limits: TRBV-TRBJ usage was alike in naive CXCR3-negative and CXCR3-positive cells but differed in memory cells. The TRB CDR3s that CXCR3-positive naive cells carried were more hydrophobic than those of CXCR3-negative naive cells. Memory CD8+ T cell repertoires were far less diverse than both naive subsets.

The authors gated naive CD8+ T cells as CD45RO-CCR7+CD27+CD95-. The libraries of TRB cDNA were constructed through 5' RACE using UMI labels. TCRdb re-analyzed the 5' RACE reads; it lists each CDR3 protein once, without DNA. The sample yields under 6,000 distinct CDR3 sequences, of which the top ten take up 1.5% to 2%. Looked up from germline, CDR1 is SQVTM and CDR2 is ANQGSEA. The CDR3 extends over 13 amino acids. Its frequency marks this clonotype as medium-sized. Its target is not known. The receptor comes from a human donor in good health. Some clones in this sample may be carry-over from other donors' samples. Specimen: naive CXCR3+ CD8+ T cells from blood. This sample's subset: CD45RO-CCR7+CD27+CD95- naive CD8+ T cells expressing CXCR3 (TNR3+). The J gene is TRBJ2-7, the V gene TRBV29-1; TCRdb reports TRBD2, a call that lacks DNA to check it against. CDR3: CSVETSGSYEQYF.